Listed below are T cell receptor beta chains from one sample, sequenced in a study of cytotoxic CD8 clonotypes in ibrutinib-treated CLL. Libraries were prepared by immunoSEQ multiplex PCR; TCRdb keeps only in-frame clonotypes and omits some of them. The sample lists some 130,000 clones; roughly 80% were seen once. The specimen was PBMCs, collected after 24 months of ibrutinib treatment. The source of these receptors is a human donor with chronic lymphocytic leukemia. CDR3s include the opening cysteine and the closing phenylalanine or tryptophan. D genes are given only for firm matches. Clone size appears in some rows only: once, few, many, or a class for an expanded clone.

V,D,size,J,DNA,CDR3
TRBV6-5,-,-,TRBJ1-2,TGTGCCAGCAGTTACTCAACAGGGAATGGCTACACCTTC,CASSYSTGNGYTF
TRBV15,TRBD1,-,TRBJ1-5,TGTGCCACCAGCAGAGGATCGGACAGGATTAGCAATCAGCCCCAGCATTTT,CATSRGSDRISNQPQHF
TRBV7-9,TRBD1,few,TRBJ1-5,TGTGCCAGCAGCTTAGGCTTGGGACAGGGTTTTAGCAATCAGCCCCAGCATTTT,CASSLGLGQGFSNQPQHF
TRBV18,-,-,TRBJ1-1,TGTGCCAGCTCACCACAAGAGATTCGGGCTATGAACACTGAAGCTTTCTTT,CASSPQEIRAMNTEAFF
TRBV7-2,-,-,TRBJ2-3,TGTGCCAGCAGCCTCCAGGGGGGGCGGAGGGGAAGAGATACGCAGTATTTT,CASSLQGGRRGRDTQYF
TRBV7-2,TRBD1,-,TRBJ2-7,TGTGCCAGCAGCCCTTCACGACAGGGGGCCTACGAGCAGTACTTC,CASSPSRQGAYEQYF
TRBV5-1,TRBD1,-,TRBJ1-5,TGCGCCAGCAGCACGACAGGGGGGAGTAATCAGCCCCAGCATTTT,CASSTTGGSNQPQHF
TRBV9,TRBD1,-,TRBJ1-6,TGTGCCAGCAGCGTAGCCCAGACAGGGTTGGATTCACCCCTCCACTTT,CASSVAQTGLDSPLHF
TRBV19,TRBD1,-,TRBJ1-2,TGTGCCAGTAGTGAGGGACAGAACTATGGCTACACCTTC,CASSEGQNYGYTF
TRBV5-1,-,-,TRBJ1-1,TGCGCCAGCAGCTTGGCGGGCGGATTGAACACTGAAGCTTTCTTT,CASSLAGGLNTEAFF
TRBV5-4,-,-,TRBJ1-1,TGTGCCAGCAGCCGAATTCGGGGAGGGCGCACTGAAGCTTTCTTT,CASSRIRGGRTEAFF